This note documents a single T cell receptor (beta chain) sequence. This sample stems from a study of monozygotic twins with inflammatory bowel disease. Germline lookup yields CDR1 KGHDR and CDR2 SFDVKD. The CDR3 sequence is 14 residues long. Following a re-call of the 5' RACE reads, TCRdb has one entry per CDR3 protein and lacks DNA. The repertoire table contains around 450,000 distinct CDR3 sequences. The chain recombines TRBV24-1 with TRBJ2-3; TCRdb names TRBD1, which stays unverified in the absence of DNA. Sequenced: blood. The sequence was obtained from a human donor with ulcerative colitis or Crohn's disease, or a healthy co-twin of an affected twin (not recorded which). CDR3 loop: CATSTGTNTDTQYF.